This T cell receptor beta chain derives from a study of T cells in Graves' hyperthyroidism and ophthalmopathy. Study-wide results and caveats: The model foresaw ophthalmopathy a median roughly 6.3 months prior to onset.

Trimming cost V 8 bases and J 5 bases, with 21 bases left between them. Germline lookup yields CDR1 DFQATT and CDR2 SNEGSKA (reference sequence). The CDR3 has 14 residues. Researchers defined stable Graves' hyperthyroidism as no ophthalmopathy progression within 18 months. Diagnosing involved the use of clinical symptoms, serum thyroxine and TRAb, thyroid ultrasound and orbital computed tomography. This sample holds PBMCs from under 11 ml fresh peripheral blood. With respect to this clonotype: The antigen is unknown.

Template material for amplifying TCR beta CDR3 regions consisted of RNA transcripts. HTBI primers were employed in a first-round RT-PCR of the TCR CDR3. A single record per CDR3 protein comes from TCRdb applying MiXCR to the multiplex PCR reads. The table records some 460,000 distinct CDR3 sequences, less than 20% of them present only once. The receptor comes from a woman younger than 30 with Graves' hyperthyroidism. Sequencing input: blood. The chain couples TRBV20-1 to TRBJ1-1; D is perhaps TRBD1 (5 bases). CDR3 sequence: CSPGGEGLETEAFF. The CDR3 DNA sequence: TGCAGTCCCGGAGGGGAGGGCCTGGAGACTGAAGCTTTCTTT.